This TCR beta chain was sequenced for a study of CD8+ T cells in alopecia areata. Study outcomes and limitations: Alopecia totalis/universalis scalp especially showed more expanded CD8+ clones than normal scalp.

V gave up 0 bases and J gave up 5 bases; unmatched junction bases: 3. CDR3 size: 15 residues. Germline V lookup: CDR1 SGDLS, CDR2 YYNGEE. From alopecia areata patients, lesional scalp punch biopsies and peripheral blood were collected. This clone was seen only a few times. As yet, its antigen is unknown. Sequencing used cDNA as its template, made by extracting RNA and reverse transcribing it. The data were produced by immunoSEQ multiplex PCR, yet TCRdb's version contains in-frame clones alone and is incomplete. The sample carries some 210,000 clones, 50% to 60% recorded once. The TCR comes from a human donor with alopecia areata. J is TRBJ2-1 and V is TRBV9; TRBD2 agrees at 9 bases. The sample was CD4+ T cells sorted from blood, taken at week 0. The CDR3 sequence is CASSVGGRADNEQFF. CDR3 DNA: TGTGCCAGCAGCGTAGGCGGGAGGGCCGACAATGAGCAGTTCTTC.